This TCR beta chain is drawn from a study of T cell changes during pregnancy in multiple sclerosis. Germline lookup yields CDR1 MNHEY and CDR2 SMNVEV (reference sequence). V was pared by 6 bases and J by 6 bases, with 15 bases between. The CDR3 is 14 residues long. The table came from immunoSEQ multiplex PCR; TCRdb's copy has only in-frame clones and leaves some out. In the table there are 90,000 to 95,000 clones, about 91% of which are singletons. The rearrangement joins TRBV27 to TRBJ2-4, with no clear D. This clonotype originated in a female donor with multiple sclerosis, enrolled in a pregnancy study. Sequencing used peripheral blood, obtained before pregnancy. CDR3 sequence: CASSSQVLSNIQYF. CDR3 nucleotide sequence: TGTGCCAGCAGCTCCCAGGTTCTGTCAAACATTCAGTACTTC.